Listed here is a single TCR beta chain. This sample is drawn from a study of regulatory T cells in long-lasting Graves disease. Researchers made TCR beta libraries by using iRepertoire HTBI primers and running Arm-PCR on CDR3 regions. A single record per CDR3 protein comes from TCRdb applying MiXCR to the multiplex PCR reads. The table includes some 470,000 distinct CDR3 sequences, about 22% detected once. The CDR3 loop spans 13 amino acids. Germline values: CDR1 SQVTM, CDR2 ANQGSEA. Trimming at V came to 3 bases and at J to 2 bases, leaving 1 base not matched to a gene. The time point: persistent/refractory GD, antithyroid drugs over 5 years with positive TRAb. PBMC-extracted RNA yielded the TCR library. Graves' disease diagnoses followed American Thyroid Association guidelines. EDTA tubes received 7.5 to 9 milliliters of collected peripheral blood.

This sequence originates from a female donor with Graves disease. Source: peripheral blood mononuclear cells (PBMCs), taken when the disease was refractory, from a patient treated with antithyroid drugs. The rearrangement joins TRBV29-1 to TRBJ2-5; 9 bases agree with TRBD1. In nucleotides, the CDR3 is TGCAGCGTTGACGGGACAGGGCAAGAGACCCAGTACTTC. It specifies CSVDGTGQETQYF. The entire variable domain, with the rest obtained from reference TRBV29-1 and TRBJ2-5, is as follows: SAVISQKPSRDICQRGTSLTIQCQVDSQVTMMFWYRQQPGQSLTLIATANQGSEATYESGFVIDKFPISRPNLTFSTLTVSNMSPEDSSIYLCSVDGTGQETQYFGPGTRLLVL.